Presented here are 31 T cell receptor beta chains from one specimen sequenced in a study of vaccination effects on CD4 cells after COVID-19. These receptors are not linked to any known antigen. Method: immunoSEQ multiplex PCR; TCRdb's copy keeps in-frame clones and lacks some. Among around 50,000 clones listed, about 76% were seen once. Investigators separated out CD4+ T cells once about 10 days of culture had passed. The person was diagnosed with PCR-confirmed SARS-CoV-2 infection between March and December 2020. Vaccine administered to participants consisted of two doses of either BNT162b2 or mRNA-1273. This material consisted of CD4+ T cells from PBMCs cultured without peptide, taken after COVID-19 vaccination. The receptors come from a human donor who had a prior SARS-CoV-2 infection.

The chain links TRBV6-5 to TRBJ1-2; D remains unclear. This CDR3 comprises 13 residues. The ends were cut back, 4 bases at V and 2 bases at J, with 8 bases in the middle. The V gene's germline CDR1 is MNHEY and CDR2 SVGAGI. The CDR3 reads CASSFAYNYGYTF. The CDR3 bases are TGTGCCAGCAGTTTCGCCTACAACTATGGCTACACCTTC.

The rearrangement uses TRBV10-3 and TRBJ2-5; TRBD1 might be the D (6 bases). CDR1 and CDR2 (germline): ENHRY, SYGVKD. The CDR3 sequence is 13 residues long. Trimming took 6 bases from V and 2 from J, leaving 10 bases between them. CDR3 coding DNA: TGTGCCATCAGAGGACAGACTCAAGAGACCCAGTACTTC. This encodes CAIRGQTQETQYF.

This chain connects TRBV4-1 to TRBJ2-3, with D perhaps assigned TRBD1 or TRBD2 (6 bases each). Germline V lookup: CDR1 MGHRA, CDR2 YSYEKL. CDR3 length: 17 residues. V dropped 3 bases and J dropped 1 base, with 17 bases sitting between them. The CDR3 DNA sequence: TGCGCCAGCAGCCATGGACTAATCGGGGGCCGCACAGATACGCAGTATTTT. It encodes CASSHGLIGGRTDTQYF.

The chain couples TRBV12-2 to TRBJ1-6; no DNA check was done on the table's D call, TRBD1. TRBV12-2 is a recognized pseudogene. The CDR3 has 19 residues. CDR3 loop: CASRRTTYMDRVYNSPLHF. The DNA of the CDR3 is TGTGCAAGTCGCCGAACCACATATATGGACAGGGTATACAATTCACCCCTCCACTTT.

The chain combines TRBV7-2 with TRBJ2-5; TRBD2 matches at 7 bases. Germline-derived CDR1 and CDR2 are SGHTA and FQGNSA. With 2 bases clipped from V and 5 bases from J, the junction kept 5 bases outside the gene matches. The length of the CDR3 is 14 residues. Here the CDR3 reads CASSLKVSGETQYF. The CDR3 nucleotides read TGTGCCAGCAGCTTAAAAGTTAGCGGGGAGACCCAGTACTTC.

The rearrangement uses TRBV4-2 and TRBJ2-7; D perhaps matches TRBD2 (5 bases). V was clipped by 4 bases and J by 4 bases, with 14 bases between them. The CDR3 sequence is 14 residues long. Germline CDR1 is LGHNA and CDR2 is YNFKEQ. The CDR3 region has the DNA TGTGCCAGCAGCCGCGTCGGGGAAAGTTACGAGCAGTACTTC. Amino acids: CASSRVGESYEQYF.

This rearrangement joins TRBV5-4 to TRBJ1-2; perhaps TRBD1 as D (5 bases). Germline values: CDR1 SGHNT, CDR2 YYREEE (reference sequence). V lost 0 bases to trimming and J lost 4 bases, with 10 bases between them. The CDR3 covers 14 residues. CDR3 sequence (DNA): TGTGCCAGCAGCTTGGCTAGACAGACCTATGGCTACACCTTC. Protein product: CASSLARQTYGYTF.

The rearrangement uses TRBV10-3 and TRBJ2-3; D might be TRBD2 (5 bases). CDR1 ENHRY and CDR2 SYGVKD come from the germline V gene. The CDR3 contains 17 residues. V lost 6 bases and J 2 bases, leaving 21 bases between the germline ends. CDR3 amino acids: CAIRDSDGRRNTDTQYF. CDR3 coding DNA: TGTGCCATCAGGGACTCGGACGGACGCCGAAACACAGATACGCAGTATTTT.

The CDR3 DNA is TGTGCCAGCAGTTCCACAAATCTTGGTGAAAAACTGTTTTTT. Translated: CASSSTNLGEKLFF. The gene calls are TRBV6-5 and TRBJ1-4, with D hard to call. The germline gives CDR1 MNHEY, CDR2 SVGAGI. The length of the CDR3 is 14 residues. Trimming took off 4 bases at V and 7 bases at J, with 13 bases between the two ends.

This chain joins TRBV6-1 and TRBJ1-1; D remains unclear. The germline CDR1 and CDR2 sequences are MNHNS and SASEGT. V was trimmed by 1 base and J by 8 bases, leaving 11 bases between them. The CDR3 is 13 amino acids. Here the CDR3 DNA reads TGTGCCAGCAGTGAAGATGGGGTCCGCGAAGCTTTCTTT. It specifies CASSEDGVREAFF.

The chain has TRBV5-1 and TRBJ2-3; 9 nucleotides agree with TRBD2. The V gene's germline CDR1 is SGHRS and CDR2 YFSETQ. This CDR3 is built from 15 residues. V gave up 4 bases and J gave up 3 bases; unmatched junction bases: 6. The CDR3 loop is CASSTGTSSTDTQYF. The CDR3 DNA reads as TGCGCCAGCAGCACCGGGACTAGCTCGACAGATACGCAGTATTTT. The variable domain in full, completed from reference TRBV5-1 and TRBJ2-3, reads KAGVTQTPRYLIKTRGQQVTLSCSPISGHRSVSWYQQTPGQGLQFLFEYFSETQRNKGNFPGRFSGRQFSNSRSEMNVSTLELGDSALYLCASSTGTSSTDTQYFGPGTRLTVL.

The CDR3 DNA reads TGTGCCAGCAGTTTAGGACAGGGGACACAGCAGTACTTC. As protein: CASSLGQGTQQYF. This rearrangement joins TRBV2 to TRBJ2-7; TRBD1 matches 9 bases. The CDR3 loop spans 13 amino acids. The germline CDR1 and CDR2 sequences are SNHLY and FYNNEI. The V and J ends lost 5 bases and 8 bases, in that order; junction bases with no gene match: 7.

This chain links TRBV12-3 or TRBV12-4 with TRBJ2-1; possibly TRBD1 for D (5 bases). Trimming took off 6 bases at V and 3 bases at J, with 9 bases between the two ends. The length of the CDR3 is 13 residues. CDR3 DNA: TGTGCCAGCAGCCCGGACAACTACAATGAGCAGTTCTTC. It encodes CASSPDNYNEQFF.

In its sample, this clone was seen once. This chain connects TRBV25-1 to TRBJ1-2; 8 positions match TRBD1. The CDR3 sequence is 13 residues long. J was trimmed by 7 bases and V by 6 bases; bases with no gene match: 7. The germline V gene encodes CDR1 MGHDK and CDR2 SYGVNS. The CDR3 region is CASRRQGASGYTF. CDR3 coding DNA: TGTGCCAGCAGGAGGCAGGGGGCTTCTGGCTACACCTTC.

The chain employs TRBV5-4 and TRBJ1-2; D is possibly TRBD1 (6 bases). The germline V gene has CDR1 SGHNT and CDR2 YYREEE (reference sequence). The CDR3 spans 12 residues. V was cut by 6 bases and J by 8 bases, with 14 bases left in between. The CDR3 is CASTSTGNGYTF. CDR3 coding DNA: TGTGCCAGCACGTCCACAGGGAACGGCTACACCTTC.

This clone was counted once. This chain connects TRBV7-9 to TRBJ1-3; D not resolved. CDR1 is SEHNR, CDR2 FQNEAQ, per germline (reference sequence). The V gene lost 5 bases and the J gene lost 2 bases, with 16 bases spanning the gap. This CDR3 region has 16 residues. DNA for the CDR3: TGTGCCAGCAGCGCGCTGACTTTTGTCGCTGGAAACACCATATATTTT. This codes for CASSALTFVAGNTIYF.

The chain carries TRBV7-2 and TRBJ1-1, with 9 bases identical to TRBD1. Trimming took 1 base from V and 5 from J; bases not matched to a gene: 2. The germline gives CDR1 SGHTA, CDR2 FQGNSA. The CDR3 is 14 amino acids. CDR3 nucleotides: TGTGCCAGCAGCTTAGGTGGACAGGGGACTGAAGCTTTCTTT. Its protein product is CASSLGGQGTEAFF.

The chain carries TRBV2 and TRBJ1-2; D unclear. CDR1 and CDR2 (germline): SNHLY, FYNNEI. The CDR3 runs to 12 residues. Trimming removed 8 bases from V and 4 bases from J, with 11 bases in between. This CDR3 is CASGGRGYGYTF. The CDR3 nucleotides are TGTGCCAGCGGAGGACGGGGCTATGGCTACACCTTC.

V is TRBV11-3 and J is TRBJ2-5, with TRBD1 matching over 9 bases. The CDR3 is 15 residues long. The germline V gene encodes CDR1 SGHNT and CDR2 YENEEA. J was trimmed by 5 bases and V by 5 bases; bases with no gene match: 9. CDR3 sequence reads: CASSPVRDRVETQYF. In DNA, the CDR3 is TGTGCCAGCAGCCCAGTCCGGGACAGGGTTGAGACCCAGTACTTC.

The rearrangement links TRBV19 to TRBJ1-6; weak D call: TRBD1 (5 bases). The germline gives CDR1 LNHDA, CDR2 SQIVND (reference sequence). V dropped 10 bases and J dropped 0 bases, with 16 bases sitting between them. CDR3 length: 16 amino acids. CDR3 sequence: CAIKRGYSSYNSPLHF. Written as DNA, the CDR3 is TGTGCCATTAAACGGGGCTACAGCTCCTATAATTCACCCCTCCACTTT.

The genes are TRBV12-5 and TRBJ1-1, with 8 bases matching TRBD1. With 1 base clipped from V and 0 bases from J, the junction kept 1 base outside the gene matches. The length of the CDR3 is 15 residues. Germline CDR1 is LGHNT and CDR2 is FRNRAP. CDR3 in amino acids: CASGLGTGMNTEAFF. CDR3 coding DNA: TGTGCTAGTGGTTTGGGGACAGGGATGAACACTGAAGCTTTCTTT.

This chain uses TRBV11-3 with TRBJ2-3; D is ambiguous. Germline CDR1 and CDR2: SGHNT and YENEEA. The CDR3 contains 14 residues. V shed 1 base and J shed 1 base, with 6 bases lying between them. CDR3 nucleotide sequence: TGTGCCAGCAGCTTAGGGCTCCGCACAGATACGCAGTATTTT. It is translated as CASSLGLRTDTQYF.

There are a few counts of this clone. V is TRBV27 and J is TRBJ2-7; possibly TRBD1 for D (6 bases). The germline CDR1 and CDR2 sequences are MNHEY and SMNVEV (reference sequence). The CDR3 sequence is 14 residues long. Trimming shortened V by 4 bases and J by 2 bases, and 12 bases separated the two germline ends. CDR3 loop: CASSSNRVPYEQYF. In DNA form, the CDR3 reads TGTGCCAGCAGTTCGAACAGGGTCCCCTACGAGCAGTACTTC.

For the CDR3, the DNA is TGTGCCAGCAGTGATGCCGGCTATGGCTACACCTTC. Amino acids: CASSDAGYGYTF. The chain couples TRBV14 to TRBJ1-2; D is unclear. V lost 6 bases and J lost 4, with 9 bases in between. CDR1 is SGHDN and CDR2 is FVKESK in the germline V gene. The CDR3 length is 12 residues.

The chain has TRBV10-2 and TRBJ2-5; D uncertain. The CDR3 contains 14 residues. V lost 0 bases and J 2 bases, leaving 7 bases between the germline ends. Germline assignment: CDR1 WSHSY and CDR2 SAAADI. This CDR3 reads CASSESGSQETQYF. The CDR3 coding sequence is TGCGCCAGCAGTGAGTCGGGCTCGCAAGAGACCCAGTACTTC.

The table lists this clone with a few counts. The chain recombines TRBV4-2 with TRBJ1-6, with D unclear. In germline, CDR1 is LGHNA, CDR2 YNFKEQ. The CDR3 has 12 residues. The V gene lost 6 bases and the J gene lost 13 bases, with 13 bases spanning the gap. CDR3 in amino acids: CASSHGSAPLHF. CDR3 sequence (DNA): TGTGCCAGCAGTCACGGGTCTGCGCCCCTCCACTTT.

The chain joins TRBV6-1 to TRBJ2-3; 9 bases align to TRBD2. The CDR3 contains 16 residues. J lost 2 bases, V lost 8 bases, and 11 bases had no gene match. Germline CDR1 MNHNS, CDR2 SASEGT. CDR3 bases: TGTGCCAGCCGTGGAAATAAGCGGGGGGACACAGATACGCAGTATTTT. Its translation: CASRGNKRGDTDTQYF.

The chain employs TRBV7-8 and TRBJ1-3, with unresolved D. Trimming removed 3 bases from V and 1 base from J, with 16 bases in between. CDR1 SGHVS and CDR2 FQNEAQ come from the germline V gene. The CDR3 sequence is 17 residues long. The CDR3, as DNA: TGTGCCAGCAGCTTTCTTTTAGGGTATCGATCTGGAAACACCATATATTTT. The encoded protein is CASSFLLGYRSGNTIYF.

The chain carries TRBV9 and TRBJ1-3; D perhaps matches TRBD1 (6 bases). CDR1 is SGDLS and CDR2 is YYNGEE in the germline V gene. Trimming cost V 4 bases and J 0 bases, with 11 bases left between them. This CDR3 comprises 15 residues. CDR3 DNA: TGTGCCAGCAGCAACATACAGGGCTCTGGAAACACCATATATTTT. Residues: CASSNIQGSGNTIYF. Full variable domain (rest looked up from reference TRBV9 and TRBJ1-3): DSGVTQTPKHLITATGQRVTLRCSPRSGDLSVYWYQQSLDQGLQFLIQYYNGEERAKGNILERFSAQQFPDLHSELNLSSLELGDSALYFCASSNIQGSGNTIYFGEGSWLTVV.

This sequence joins TRBV5-4 and TRBJ2-3; D ambiguous. Germline V gives CDR1 SGHNT, CDR2 YYREEE (reference sequence). V dropped 0 bases and J dropped 6 bases, with 5 bases sitting between them. The CDR3 is 12 residues long. CDR3 nucleotides: TGTGCCAGCAGCTTGGCTACGGATACGCAGTATTTT. Protein sequence: CASSLATDTQYF. The entire variable domain, with the rest obtained from reference TRBV5-4 and TRBJ2-3, is as follows: ETGVTQSPTHLIKTRGQQVTLRCSSQSGHNTVSWYQQALGQGPQFIFQYYREEENGRGNFPPRFSGLQFPNYSSELNVNALELDDSALYLCASSLATDTQYFGPGTRLTVL.

This clone was picked up one time. The rearrangement links TRBV6-5 to TRBJ1-1; D is uncertain. From germline, CDR1 is MNHEY and CDR2 SVGAGI. V lost 1 base, J lost 3 bases, and 12 bases lay in between. CDR3 length equals 15 residues. CDR3 sequence (DNA): TGTGCCAGCAGTTACTTCCTCGGTGAGGACACTGAAGCTTTCTTT. Amino acids: CASSYFLGEDTEAFF.